Following are 32 T cell receptor beta chains from one sample sequenced in a study of CD8 T cells in ankylosing spondylitis. TCRdb processed the 5' RACE reads anew with MiXCR; each CDR3 protein has one entry. The table records fewer than 400,000 distinct CDR3 sequences, around 15% of them present only once. Input material: blood, either unsorted or a sorted T cell fraction (not recorded which). All receptors come from a male donor with ankylosing spondylitis or in good health (not recorded which).

The sample holds many counts of this clonotype. This chain uses TRBV5-1 with TRBJ2-3; perhaps TRBD2 as D (6 bases). V lost 7 bases to trimming and J lost 0 bases, with 12 bases between them. Germline V gene lookup returns CDR1 SGHRS and CDR2 YFSETQ. This CDR3 region has 14 residues. The CDR3 DNA reads as TGCGCCAGCGGCAGGGACTCTAGCACAGATACGCAGTATTTT. Translated, it gives CASGRDSSTDTQYF. Full variable domain (rest looked up from reference TRBV5-1 and TRBJ2-3): KAGVTQTPRYLIKTRGQQVTLSCSPISGHRSVSWYQQTPGQGLQFLFEYFSETQRNKGNFPGRFSGRQFSNSRSEMNVSTLELGDSALYLCASGRDSSTDTQYFGPGTRLTVL.

The chain combines TRBV7-7 with TRBJ2-5; 9 bases map to TRBD2. Germline loops: CDR1 SSHAT, CDR2 FNYEAQ (reference sequence). CDR3 size: 15 residues. The V and J ends lost 5 bases and 5 bases, in that order; junction bases with no gene match: 9. CDR3 in DNA: TGTGCCAGCAGCCCTAGCGGGACTTCGTATGAGACCCAGTACTTC. Its protein product is CASSPSGTSYETQYF.

This chain joins TRBV20-1 and TRBJ2-3, with 11 bases identical to TRBD2. This CDR3 is 14 amino acids long. Germline CDR1 DFQATT, CDR2 SNEGSKA (reference sequence). V dropped 5 bases and J dropped 5; count of bases not matched to a gene: 6. CDR3 bases: TGCAGTGCTGGACTAGCGGGCTATGGAGATACGCAGTATTTT. Translated, it gives CSAGLAGYGDTQYF.

The rearrangement joins TRBV5-1 to TRBJ2-7; D gene unclear. Germline V CDR1 and CDR2: SGHRS, YFSETQ. The V gene lost 4 bases and the J gene lost 5 bases, with 10 bases spanning the gap. This CDR3 contains 12 residues. CDR3 region: CASSRRENEQYF. The CDR3 region has the DNA TGCGCCAGCAGCCGGAGAGAGAACGAGCAGTACTTC.

V and J are TRBV7-9 and TRBJ1-2; D is unclear. Germline-derived CDR1 and CDR2 are SEHNR and FQNEAQ (reference sequence). CDR3 size: 15 residues. With 2 bases removed from V and 7 bases from J, the gap between germline ends came to 17 bases. The CDR3 DNA reads as TGTGCCAGCAGCTTAACAACAGCCTGGGATCGTGGCTACACCTTC. Translated: CASSLTTAWDRGYTF.

This clonotype was observed a few times. This chain joins TRBV10-2 and TRBJ1-1; D is undetermined. The germline V gene encodes CDR1 WSHSY and CDR2 SAAADI. Trimming cost V 0 bases and J 4 bases, with 3 bases left between them. The CDR3 loop spans 12 amino acids. The DNA of the CDR3 is TGCGCCAGCAGTGAGTCCACCACTGAAGCTTTCTTT. The encoded protein is CASSESTTEAFF.

The table lists this clonotype with a few counts. The chain is built from TRBV27 and TRBJ1-1; D may be TRBD1 (5 bases). The germline CDR1 and CDR2 sequences are MNHEY and SMNVEV (reference sequence). The CDR3 is made up of 15 amino acids. Deletions cut 8 bases from V and 1 base from J, with 17 bases between. Here the CDR3 reads CASHNRGTANTEAFF. The CDR3 region has the DNA TGTGCCAGCCATAACCGTGGGACGGCGAACACTGAAGCTTTCTTT.

This clonotype came up a few times. The chain has TRBV9 and TRBJ1-2; D remains unclear. Germline lookup yields CDR1 SGDLS and CDR2 YYNGEE. Trimming stripped 4 bases from V and 1 base from J, with 8 bases between. The CDR3 runs 13 residues. The CDR3 loop is CASSPERNYGYTF. The CDR3 DNA reads as TGTGCCAGCAGCCCAGAACGTAACTATGGCTACACCTTC.

The CDR3, as DNA: TGTGCCAGCAGCTCTTCACCGGGACAGGGCACAGATACGCAGTATTTT. Translating gives CASSSSPGQGTDTQYF. The chain uses TRBV11-1 and TRBJ2-3, with 8 bases matching TRBD1. The CDR3 is 16 amino acids. The germline V gene encodes CDR1 SGHAT and CDR2 FQDESV (reference sequence). Unmatched junction bases numbered 7, after V lost 4 bases and J lost 1 base.

As DNA, the CDR3 is TGTGCCAGCAGTCCCCCGATGGGCCACAGCGGCGGAAAACTGTTTTTT. It codes for CASSPPMGHSGGKLFF. This chain connects TRBV27 to TRBJ1-4; D uncertain. This CDR3 contains 16 residues. The V and J ends lost 5 bases and 10 bases respectively, with 23 bases between them. CDR1 is MNHEY and CDR2 is SMNVEV in the germline V gene (reference sequence).

This clonotype came up a few times. The chain links TRBV5-1 to TRBJ1-4; no firm D call. The V gene lost 1 base and the J gene lost 3 bases, with 7 bases spanning the gap. Germline V gene data show CDR1 as SGHRS and CDR2 as YFSETQ. This CDR3 has 14 amino acids. The DNA for the CDR3 is TGCGCCAGCAGCTTGACGGGATCTAATGAAAAACTGTTTTTT. This sequence encodes CASSLTGSNEKLFF. The variable domain in full, completed from reference TRBV5-1 and TRBJ1-4, reads KAGVTQTPRYLIKTRGQQVTLSCSPISGHRSVSWYQQTPGQGLQFLFEYFSETQRNKGNFPGRFSGRQFSNSRSEMNVSTLELGDSALYLCASSLTGSNEKLFFGSGTQLSVL.

This chain connects TRBV10-3 to TRBJ1-2; 7 nucleotides match TRBD1. This CDR3 region has 13 residues. CDR1 and CDR2 (germline): ENHRY, SYGVKD. J lost 8 bases, V lost 7 bases, and 10 bases had no gene match. In nucleotides, the CDR3 is TGTGCCATCACCGGACAGGACGATCGCGGCTACACCTTC. It translates to CAITGQDDRGYTF.

This clonotype was seen a handful of times. V and J are TRBV7-9 and TRBJ2-5; 7 bases map to TRBD1. This CDR3 has 14 residues. CDR1 is SEHNR and CDR2 is FQNEAQ in the germline V gene (reference sequence). V shed 3 bases and J 3 bases; nucleotides not matched to a gene: 4. The CDR3 region is CASSFLDREETQYF. Here the CDR3 DNA reads TGTGCCAGCAGCTTCCTCGACAGGGAAGAGACCCAGTACTTC.

V gene TRBV7-9 combines with J gene TRBJ2-3; D ambiguous. V was trimmed by 4 bases and J by 0 bases, leaving 11 bases between them. Germline assignment: CDR1 SEHNR and CDR2 FQNEAQ (reference sequence). The CDR3 is made up of 15 amino acids. The CDR3 here is CASSSLLTSTDTQYF. CDR3 coding DNA: TGTGCCAGCAGCTCTCTACTGACTAGCACAGATACGCAGTATTTT.

The genes are TRBV5-1 and TRBJ2-2; the match to TRBD2 covers 7 bases. Germline loops: CDR1 SGHRS, CDR2 YFSETQ. J gave up 7 bases and V 1 base, and 10 bases lay outside the gene matches. The CDR3 totals 16 residues. The CDR3 reads CASSLTGRGGDGELFF. DNA of the CDR3: TGCGCCAGCAGCTTGACGGGGAGGGGAGGCGACGGGGAGCTGTTTTTT.

This clonotype was observed once. This rearrangement joins TRBV15 to TRBJ2-2; TRBD2 is a possible D gene (6 bases). The CDR3 consists of 14 residues. Between the trimmed V and J ends, which lost 6 bases and 0 bases, there was a span of 8 bases. The germline V gene has CDR1 LNHNV and CDR2 YYDKDF (reference sequence). CDR3 protein: CATRLAPNTGELFF. The CDR3 DNA reads TGTGCCACCAGACTAGCCCCGAACACCGGGGAGCTGTTTTTT.

As DNA, the CDR3 is TGTGCCACCGGGGAGTACGCCGGGGAGCTGTTTTTT. This sequence encodes CATGEYAGELFF. The genes are TRBV2 and TRBJ2-2; tentative D call: TRBD2 (5 bases). The CDR3 spans 12 residues. Germline CDR1 and CDR2: SNHLY and FYNNEI. V gave up 10 bases and J gave up 6 bases, with 12 bases separating them.

The chain links TRBV7-7 to TRBJ2-5; D is tentatively TRBD1 or TRBD2 (6 bases each). The V end was cut by 5 bases, the J end by 5 bases, with 21 bases between. CDR1 SSHAT and CDR2 FNYEAQ come from the germline V gene (reference sequence). The length of the CDR3 is 16 residues. The CDR3 protein is CASSRGGGRTRETQYF. The CDR3 coding sequence is TGTGCCAGCAGCCGCGGAGGGGGACGGACTCGGGAGACCCAGTACTTC.

The chain couples TRBV6-2 or TRBV6-3 to TRBJ2-2; the match to TRBD2 covers 10 bases. V shed 4 bases and J 0 bases; nucleotides not matched to a gene: 8. The germline gives CDR1 MNHEY, CDR2 SVGEGT. CDR3 length: 18 amino acids. For the CDR3, the DNA is TGTGCCAGCAGTTTCCCAACTAGCGGGGCACCGAACACCGGGGAGCTGTTTTTT. Amino acid sequence: CASSFPTSGAPNTGELFF.

This chain links TRBV7-9 with TRBJ1-1; D gene unclear. V gave up 0 bases and J gave up 0 bases, with 5 bases separating them. The CDR3 is 14 amino acids. CDR1 is SEHNR, CDR2 FQNEAQ, per germline (reference sequence). CDR3 protein: CASSLAMVNTEAFF. In DNA form, the CDR3 reads TGTGCCAGCAGCTTAGCGATGGTGAACACTGAAGCTTTCTTT.

V usage is TRBV12-3 or TRBV12-4 and J usage is TRBJ1-6, with TRBD1 matching over 8 bases. V lost 5 bases, J lost 7 bases, and 10 bases stayed unmatched. This CDR3 comprises 16 residues. CDR3 bases: TGTGCCAGCAGTCCCTACGGACAGGGATACAATTCACCCCTCCACTTT. It encodes CASSPYGQGYNSPLHF.

This clonotype was recorded at least ten times. The gene calls are TRBV12-3 or TRBV12-4 and TRBJ2-3; TRBD1 might be the D (5 bases). The CDR3 is made up of 12 amino acids. The V end was cut by 4 bases, the J end by 6 bases, with 8 bases between. This CDR3 reads CASSSGPDTQYF. CDR3 nucleotide sequence: TGTGCCAGCAGTTCAGGGCCGGATACGCAGTATTTT.

This clonotype was recorded only once. In DNA form, the CDR3 reads TGCAGTGCTAGTTCCGGCGGCCCGAACACTGAAGCTTTCTTT. The encoded protein is CSASSGGPNTEAFF. The chain carries TRBV20-1 and TRBJ1-1; D unclear. The CDR3 runs to 14 residues. V was trimmed by 3 bases and J by 1 base, leaving 12 bases between them. Germline lookup yields CDR1 DFQATT and CDR2 SNEGSKA (reference sequence).

The sample holds a few counts of this clonotype. The chain combines TRBV7-9 with TRBJ1-2; D is unresolved. CDR3 size: 15 residues. Per the germline V gene, CDR1 is SEHNR and CDR2 is FQNEAQ (reference sequence). V shed 1 base and J shed 4 bases, with 13 bases lying between them. In nucleotides, the CDR3 is TGTGCCAGCAGCTTAGGTGGAACAGACGGCTATGGCTACACCTTC. It yields the protein CASSLGGTDGYGYTF.

The sample holds a few counts of this clonotype. The CDR3 does not close with the conserved phenylalanine or tryptophan, likely indicating a read error. The chain employs TRBV15 and TRBJ2-3, with 13 bases identical to TRBD2. Trimming removed 5 bases from V and 4 bases from J; junction bases left unmatched: 3. Germline lookup yields CDR1 LNHNV and CDR2 YYDKDF (reference sequence). The CDR3 consists of 15 residues. This CDR3 is CATSAGTSGADTQYL. For the CDR3, the DNA is TGTGCCACCAGCGCTGGGACTAGCGGGGCAGATACGCAGTATCTT.

V and J are TRBV21-1 and TRBJ2-7; the D call TRBD2 from the table was never checked on the DNA. TRBV21-1 is a pseudogene segment. The CDR3 spans 14 residues. In nucleotides, the CDR3 is TGTGCCAGCAGCATTTTAGCGGGAGTGTACGAGCAGTACTTC. This codes for CASSILAGVYEQYF.

This clonotype was observed a handful of times. A clone one base away is much larger, so this may be a read error. This sequence joins TRBV6-1 and TRBJ2-7, with D unclear. V lost 6 bases and J 0 bases, leaving 6 bases between the germline ends. CDR3 length: 12 amino acids. Germline CDR1 MNHNS, CDR2 SASEGT. CDR3 in amino acids: CASRSSSYEQYF. CDR3 DNA: TGTGCCAGCAGGTCTAGCTCCTACGAGCAGTACTTC.

The J gene is TRBJ2-7, the V gene TRBV15, with D possibly matching TRBD2 (6 bases). Trimming left V 3 bases short and J 4 bases short, with 16 bases between. Germline V gives CDR1 LNHNV, CDR2 YYDKDF (reference sequence). This CDR3 is built from 15 residues. CDR3 protein: CATSSNQTRGYEQYF. As DNA, the CDR3 is TGTGCCACCAGCAGTAACCAGACGCGGGGTTACGAGCAGTACTTC.

This clonotype has a handful of counts. This chain's CDR3 is CASSLSPVNGQYF. CDR3 DNA sequence: TGTGCCAGCAGTTTATCCCCAGTTAACGGGCAGTACTTC. The chain is built from TRBV12-3 or TRBV12-4 and TRBJ2-7; D gene unclear. V gave up 2 bases and J gave up 9 bases, with 14 bases separating them. This CDR3 comprises 13 residues.

This clonotype was seen a handful of times. CDR3 DNA: TGCGCCAGCAGCTTGAGAGGGGAAGGCAACGAGCAGTACTTC. It yields the protein CASSLRGEGNEQYF. V gene TRBV5-1 combines with J gene TRBJ2-7; D is perhaps TRBD1 or TRBD2 (5 bases each). Germline V gene lookup returns CDR1 SGHRS and CDR2 YFSETQ. The CDR3 runs 14 residues. V was pared by 1 base and J by 5 bases, with 13 bases between.

The chain uses TRBV7-7 and TRBJ2-5, with no clear D. The CDR3 has 13 residues. Looked up from germline, CDR1 is SSHAT and CDR2 is FNYEAQ (reference sequence). V was cut by 5 bases and J by 2 bases, with 9 bases left in between. For the CDR3, the DNA is TGTGCCAGCAGCGCGACTTTTCAAGAGACCCAGTACTTC. This codes for CASSATFQETQYF.

This clonotype was counted only a few times. The genes are TRBV3-1 and TRBJ2-1; D may be TRBD1 (6 bases). Germline CDR1 LGHDT, CDR2 YNNKEL (reference sequence). V was clipped by 11 bases and J by 3 bases, with 20 bases between them. The CDR3 runs 15 residues. The CDR3 sequence: CACSGQGSFYNEQFF. The CDR3 DNA reads TGTGCCTGCTCGGGGCAGGGGTCCTTCTACAATGAGCAGTTCTTC.